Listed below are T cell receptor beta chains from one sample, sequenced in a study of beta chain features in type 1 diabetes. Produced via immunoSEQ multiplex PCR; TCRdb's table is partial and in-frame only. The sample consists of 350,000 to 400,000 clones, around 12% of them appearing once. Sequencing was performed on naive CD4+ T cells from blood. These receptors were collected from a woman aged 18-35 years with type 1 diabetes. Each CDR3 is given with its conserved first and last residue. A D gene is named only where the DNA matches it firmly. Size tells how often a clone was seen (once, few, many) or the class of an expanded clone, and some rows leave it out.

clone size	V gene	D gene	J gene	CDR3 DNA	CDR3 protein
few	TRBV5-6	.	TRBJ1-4	TGTGCCAGCAGCTTTAGGCAGGGTGGTGAAAAACTGTTTTTT	CASSFRQGGEKLFF
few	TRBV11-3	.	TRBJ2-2	TGTGCCAGCAGCTTGTCTTTTGCGGGAAAGAACACCGGGGAGCTGTTTTTT	CASSLSFAGKNTGELFF
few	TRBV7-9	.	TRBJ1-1	TGTGCCAGCAGCCCGGAGGTAGGGAGGAACACTGAAGCTTTCTTT	CASSPEVGRNTEAFF
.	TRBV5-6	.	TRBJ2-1	TGTGCCAGCAGCTTGGCCGGGTATGAGCAGTTCTTC	CASSLAGYEQFF
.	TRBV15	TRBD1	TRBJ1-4	TGTGCCACCAGCAGCCCGGGACAGGGTCTTGAAAAACTGTTTTTT	CATSSPGQGLEKLFF
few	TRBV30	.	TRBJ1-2	TGTGCCTGGAGTCCCTCGCAGGGATACTATGGCTACACCTTC	CAWSPSQGYYGYTF
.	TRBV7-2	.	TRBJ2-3	TGTGCCAGCAGCTTAGCGCCTGCAGCAGATACGCAGTATTTT	CASSLAPAADTQYF
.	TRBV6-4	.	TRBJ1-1	TGTGCCAGCAGTGACGAGACAGGATCAACCGCTTTCTTT	CASSDETGSTAFF
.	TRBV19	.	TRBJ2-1	TGTGCCAGTAGCCGACCGAGGGCGAATGAGCAGTTCTTC	CASSRPRANEQFF
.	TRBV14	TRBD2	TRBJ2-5	TGTGCCAGCAGCCAAGGACTAGCGGGGATCCAAGAGACCCAGTACTTC	CASSQGLAGIQETQYF
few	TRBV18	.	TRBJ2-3	TGTGCCAGCTCACCACGGGAGAGCACAGATACGCAGTATTTT	CASSPRESTDTQYF
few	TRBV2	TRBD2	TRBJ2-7	TGTGCCAGCAGTAGACTAGCGGGCGCCGACGAGCAGTACTTC	CASSRLAGADEQYF
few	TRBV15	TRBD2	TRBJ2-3	TGTGCCACCAGCGCTCGGTTAGCGGGCGTCACAGATACGCAGTATTTT	CATSARLAGVTDTQYF
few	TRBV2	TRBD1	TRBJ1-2	TGTGCCAGCAGAGGACAGGGAGGTCATGGCTACACCTTC	CASRGQGGHGYTF
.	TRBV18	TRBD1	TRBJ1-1	TGTGCCAGCTCACCACGGCAGGGGGACACTGAAGCTTTCTTT	CASSPRQGDTEAFF
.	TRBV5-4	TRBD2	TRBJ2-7	TGTGCCAGCAGCTTGGGACTAGCGGGAGGAGTCTCCGAGCAGTACTTC	CASSLGLAGGVSEQYF
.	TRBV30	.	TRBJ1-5	TGTGCCTGGAGTGAGGAAGTGGGGGCGAATCAGCCCCAGCATTTT	CAWSEEVGANQPQHF
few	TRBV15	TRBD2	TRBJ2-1	TGTGCCACCAGCGCACTAGCGGGAGGGTACAATGAGCAGTTCTTC	CATSALAGGYNEQFF
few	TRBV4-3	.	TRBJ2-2	TGCGCCAGCAGCCAAGTGGGCGGGCCTCCTCGTTCGAACACCGGGGAGCTGTTTTTT	CASSQVGGPPRSNTGELFF
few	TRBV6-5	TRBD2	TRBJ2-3	TGTGCCAGCAGTTACTCGAAACTGCCAGCGGGAACGACGCAGTATTTT	CASSYSKLPAGTTQYF
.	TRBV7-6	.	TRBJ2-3	TGTGCCAGCAGCTTTGGCGTAGGGGTGACAGATACGCAGTATTTT	CASSFGVGVTDTQYF
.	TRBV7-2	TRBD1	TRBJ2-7	TGTGCCAGCAGCTCCCCCGGGACAGGGAATTACGAGCAGTACTTC	CASSSPGTGNYEQYF
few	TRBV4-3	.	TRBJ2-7	TGCGCCAGCAGCCAAGATCCGGAGGGTGGGTACGAGCAGTACTTC	CASSQDPEGGYEQYF
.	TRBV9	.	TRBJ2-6	TGTGCCAGCAGCGTTCTATTTCGGGGGGCCAACGTCCTGACTTTC	CASSVLFRGANVLTF
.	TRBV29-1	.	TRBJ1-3	TGCAGCGTTGAACTTTTTGGAAACACCATATATTTT	CSVELFGNTIYF
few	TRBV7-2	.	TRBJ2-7	TGTGCCAGCAGCTTAGCCGGGTCAGAGGCAACCTACGAGCAGTACTTC	CASSLAGSEATYEQYF
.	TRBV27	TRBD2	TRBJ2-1	TGTGCCAGCAGTCCTCTAGCGGGAGGATACAATGAGCAGTTCTTC	CASSPLAGGYNEQFF
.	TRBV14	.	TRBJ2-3	TGTGCCAGCAGCCAAGTTGTCCGAGGCTACGGAAGCACAGATACGCAGTATTTT	CASSQVVRGYGSTDTQYF
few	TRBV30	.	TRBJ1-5	TGTGCCTGGAGTGTTGGGGGGACTTCAGGACAGCCCCAGCATTTT	CAWSVGGTSGQPQHF
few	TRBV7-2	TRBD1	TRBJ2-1	TGTGCCAGCAGCTGGAGTACAGGGGTAGAGCAGTTCTTC	CASSWSTGVEQFF
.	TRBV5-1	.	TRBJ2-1	TGCGCCAGCAGCCTACATACGGGACTGATCGTCTACAATGAGCAGTTCTTC	CASSLHTGLIVYNEQFF
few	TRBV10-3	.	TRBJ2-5	TGTGCCATCAAAAGGGGCGAGACCCAGTACTTC	CAIKRGETQYF
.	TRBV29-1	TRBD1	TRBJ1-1	TGCAGCACCCGGGGGGACAGGAGTGACTCAAGCACTGAAGCTTTCTTT	CSTRGDRSDSSTEAFF
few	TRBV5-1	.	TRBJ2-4	TGCGCCAGCAGCCCAAACTACCTAGCCAAAAACATTCAGTACTTC	CASSPNYLAKNIQYF
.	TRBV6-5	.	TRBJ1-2	TGTGCCAGCATCGCGACCCGGGACATTGGACACCACACCTTC	CASIATRDIGHHTF
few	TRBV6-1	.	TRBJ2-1	TGTGCCAGCAGTGTGGGTGGACAGAACAATGAGCAGTTCTTC	CASSVGGQNNEQFF
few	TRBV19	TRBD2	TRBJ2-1	TGTGCCAGTAGTATGGCGGGGGGCAATGAGCAGTTCTTC	CASSMAGGNEQFF
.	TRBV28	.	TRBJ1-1	TGTGCCAGCAGCCGGGTGAGGGCGGGGGGCACTGAAGCTTTCTTT	CASSRVRAGGTEAFF
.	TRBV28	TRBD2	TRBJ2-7	TGTGCCAGCGGGACTAGCGGACCGTACGAGCAGTACTTC	CASGTSGPYEQYF
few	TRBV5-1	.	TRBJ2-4	TGCGCCAGCAGCTGGGGTCTGGAGGGCCGGGCCAAAAACATTCAGTACTTC	CASSWGLEGRAKNIQYF
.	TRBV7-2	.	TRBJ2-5	TGTGCCAGCAGCTTAGGAGGGTTAGGCCCTATCAAGTACTTC	CASSLGGLGPIKYF
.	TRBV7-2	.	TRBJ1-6	TGTGCCAGCAGCACGGGGGGGGTTCCTAATTCACCCCTCCACTTT	CASSTGGVPNSPLHF
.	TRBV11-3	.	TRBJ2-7	TGTGTCTCGTCCGGGGGAGGCGAGCAGTACTTC	CVSSGGGEQYF
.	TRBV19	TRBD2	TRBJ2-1	TGTGCCAGTAGTAAGGCCGGGACTAGCGGGGGGAATGAGCAGTTCTTC	CASSKAGTSGGNEQFF
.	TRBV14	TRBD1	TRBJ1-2	TGTGCCAGCACCCCGGGACAGACTAACTATGGCTACACCTTC	CASTPGQTNYGYTF
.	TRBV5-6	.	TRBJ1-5	TGTGCCAGCAGCTTGAGACAGCCTCTCGGCCCCCAGCATTTT	CASSLRQPLGPQHF
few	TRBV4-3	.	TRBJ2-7	TGCGCCAGCAGCTCCACAGGCGCCGTGTGGAGCGAGCAGTACTTC	CASSSTGAVWSEQYF
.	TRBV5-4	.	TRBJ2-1	TGTGCCAGCAGCTTGGCCCCTAGCGTAGACTCCTACAATGAGCAGTTCTTC	CASSLAPSVDSYNEQFF
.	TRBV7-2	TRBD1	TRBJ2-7	TGTGCCAGCAGCGCGGCGACAGGGATACTCGAGCAGTACTTC	CASSAATGILEQYF
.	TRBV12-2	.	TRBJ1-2	TGTGCAAGTCGCTCGAGACTCCGGGACAGACATGGCTACACCTTC	CASRSRLRDRHGYTF
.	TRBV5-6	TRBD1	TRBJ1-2	TGTGCCAGCAGCTCGGGACAGTTGCGGTGGTATGGCTACACCTTC	CASSSGQLRWYGYTF